The clone carrying this T cell receptor (beta chain) was picked up many times. The data are from a study of regulatory T cells in long-lasting Graves disease. CDR3-region Arm-PCR and iRepertoire HTBI primers produced the TCR beta libraries. TCRdb used MiXCR to reprocess the multiplex PCR reads, holding one entry per CDR3 protein. The sample records a few hundred thousand distinct CDR3 sequences, roughly 17% being singletons. This CDR3 spans 11 amino acids. V was pared by 6 bases and J by 9 bases, with 4 bases of the junction left unmatched. Looked up from germline, CDR1 is MNHEY and CDR2 is SMNVEV (reference sequence). The time point: newly diagnosed GD, antithyroid drugs for less than 3 months. PBMCs provided the RNA from which the TCR library was made. A further study also used this sample, focusing on T cells in Graves' hyperthyroidism and ophthalmopathy.

This TCR came from a man aged 35 to 55 with Graves disease. Specimen: peripheral blood mononuclear cells (PBMCs), collected at new diagnosis, from a patient treated with antithyroid drugs. This chain uses TRBV27 with TRBJ1-1, with 7 bases identical to TRBD1. The CDR3 region is CASRQGYQAFF. DNA of the CDR3: TGTGCCAGCAGACAGGGGTATCAAGCTTTCTTT.